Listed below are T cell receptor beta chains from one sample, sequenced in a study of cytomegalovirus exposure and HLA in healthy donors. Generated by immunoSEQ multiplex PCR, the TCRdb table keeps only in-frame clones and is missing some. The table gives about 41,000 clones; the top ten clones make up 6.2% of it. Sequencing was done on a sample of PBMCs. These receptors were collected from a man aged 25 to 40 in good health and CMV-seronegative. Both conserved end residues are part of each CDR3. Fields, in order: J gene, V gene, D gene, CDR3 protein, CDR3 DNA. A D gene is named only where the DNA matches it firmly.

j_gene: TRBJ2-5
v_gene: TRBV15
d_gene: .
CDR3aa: CATSRDSSVKTQYF
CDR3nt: TGTGCCACCAGCAGAGATTCCAGTGTGAAGACCCAGTACTTC

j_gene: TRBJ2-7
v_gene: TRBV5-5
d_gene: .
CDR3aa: CASSLAHYEQYF
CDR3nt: TGTGCCAGCAGCTTGGCCCACTACGAGCAGTACTTC

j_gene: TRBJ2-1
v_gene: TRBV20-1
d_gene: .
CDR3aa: CSARYGREQFF
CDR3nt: TGCAGTGCTAGGTACGGTCGAGAGCAGTTCTTC

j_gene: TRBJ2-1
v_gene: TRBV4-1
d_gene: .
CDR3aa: CASSQADGSAYNEQFF
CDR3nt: TGCGCCAGCAGCCAAGCTGACGGGAGTGCCTACAATGAGCAGTTCTTC

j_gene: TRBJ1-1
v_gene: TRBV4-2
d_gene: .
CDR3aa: CASSQEESGNTEAFF
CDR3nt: TGTGCCAGCAGCCAAGAGGAAAGCGGGAACACTGAAGCTTTCTTT

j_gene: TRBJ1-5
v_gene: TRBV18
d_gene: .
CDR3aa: CASSPYSNQPQHF
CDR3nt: TGTGCCAGCTCACCATACTCGAATCAGCCCCAGCATTTT

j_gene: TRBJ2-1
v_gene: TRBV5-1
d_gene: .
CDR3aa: CASSFENEQFF
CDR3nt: TGCGCCAGCAGCTTCGAGAATGAGCAGTTCTTC

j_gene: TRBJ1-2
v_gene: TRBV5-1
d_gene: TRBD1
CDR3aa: CASSPGTGFGYTF
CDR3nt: TGCGCCAGCAGCCCGGGGACAGGGTTTGGCTACACCTTC

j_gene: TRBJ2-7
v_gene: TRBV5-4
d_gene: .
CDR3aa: CASSRDTSYEQYF
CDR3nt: TGTGCCAGCAGCCGGGACACCTCCTACGAGCAGTACTTC

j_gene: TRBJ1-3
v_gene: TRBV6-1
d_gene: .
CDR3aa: CASSAGTSGNTIYF
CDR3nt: TGTGCCAGCAGTGCTGGCACCTCTGGAAACACCATATATTTT

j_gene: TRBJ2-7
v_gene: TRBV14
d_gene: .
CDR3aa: CASSYRRSSYEQYF
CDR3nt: TGTGCCAGCAGTTACCGAAGGAGCTCCTACGAGCAGTACTTC

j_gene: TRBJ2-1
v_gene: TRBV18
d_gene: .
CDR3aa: CASSPPSGVEQFF
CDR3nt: TGTGCCAGCTCACCACCGTCAGGGGTTGAGCAGTTCTTC

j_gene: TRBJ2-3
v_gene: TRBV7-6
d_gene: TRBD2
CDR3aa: CASSLALAGVVGDTQYF
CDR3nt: TGTGCCAGCAGCTTAGCACTAGCGGGAGTTGTTGGAGATACGCAGTATTTT

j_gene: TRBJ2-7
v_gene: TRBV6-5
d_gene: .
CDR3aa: CASSYLGGDLEQYF
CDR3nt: TGTGCCAGCAGTTATCTAGGCGGAGACCTTGAGCAGTACTTC

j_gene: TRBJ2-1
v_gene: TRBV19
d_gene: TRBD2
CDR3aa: CASSTRGGIYNEQFF
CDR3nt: TGTGCCAGTAGTACCCGGGGGGGGATATACAATGAGCAGTTCTTC

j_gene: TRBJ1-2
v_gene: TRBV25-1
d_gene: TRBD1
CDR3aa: CASTEGQGYGYTF
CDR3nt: TGTGCCAGCACCGAGGGACAGGGGTATGGCTACACCTTC

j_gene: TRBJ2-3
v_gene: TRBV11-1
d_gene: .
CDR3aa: CASSSGDTQYF
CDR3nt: TGTGCCAGCAGCTCGGGAGATACGCAGTATTTT

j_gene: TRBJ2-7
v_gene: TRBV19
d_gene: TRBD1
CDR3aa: CASSTGTGDYEQYF
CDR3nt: TGTGCCAGTAGCACCGGGACAGGGGACTACGAGCAGTACTTC

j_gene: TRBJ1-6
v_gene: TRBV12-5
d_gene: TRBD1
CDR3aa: CASGLAVTGTGGLLALHF
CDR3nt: TGTGCTAGTGGTTTGGCAGTTACCGGGACAGGGGGTCTCTTGGCCCTCCACTTT

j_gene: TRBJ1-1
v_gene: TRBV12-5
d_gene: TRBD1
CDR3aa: CASGYRGEAFF
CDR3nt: TGTGCTAGTGGGTACAGGGGTGAAGCTTTCTTT

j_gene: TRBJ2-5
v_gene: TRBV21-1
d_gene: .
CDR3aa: CASSVRGRGQETQYF
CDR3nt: TGTGCCAGCAGCGTCCGAGGGCGGGGTCAAGAGACCCAGTACTTC

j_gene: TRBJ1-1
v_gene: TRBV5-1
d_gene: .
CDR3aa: CASSLDFSEAFF
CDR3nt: TGCGCCAGCAGCTTAGATTTTAGTGAAGCTTTCTTT

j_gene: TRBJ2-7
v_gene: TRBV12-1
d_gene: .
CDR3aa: CASSSTGLPYEQYF
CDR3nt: TGTGCCAGCAGCTCTACGGGACTACCCTACGAGCAGTACTTC

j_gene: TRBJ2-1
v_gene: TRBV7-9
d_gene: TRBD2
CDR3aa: CASSLSGTRNEQFF
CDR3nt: TGTGCCAGCAGCTTAAGCGGGACCCGTAATGAGCAGTTCTTC

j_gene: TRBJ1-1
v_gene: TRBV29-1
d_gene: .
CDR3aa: CSVLGNTEAFF
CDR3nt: TGCAGCGTTCTCGGGAACACTGAAGCTTTCTTT

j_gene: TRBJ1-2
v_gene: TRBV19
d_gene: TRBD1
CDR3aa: CASSITGQMGGYTF
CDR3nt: TGTGCCAGTAGTATTACGGGACAGATGGGCGGCTACACCTTC